This entry lists 23 T cell receptor beta chains sequenced from one sample in a study of OX40 agonist ivuxolimab in advanced cancers. Generated by immunoSEQ multiplex PCR, the TCRdb table keeps only in-frame clones and is missing some. Here the sample spans around 60,000 clones, about 85% being singletons. Sequences were derived from CD4+ or CD8+ T cells sorted from blood, sampled in a trial of the OX40 agonist ivuxolimab. Source of these receptors: an adult with an advanced solid tumor such as melanoma, head and neck, liver or kidney cancer.

The V call is TRBV21-1, the J call TRBJ1-5; TRBD1, the table's D call, was not compared with the DNA. TRBV21-1 corresponds to a pseudogene. The CDR3 covers 16 residues. The CDR3 protein is CAAAKAGPAGIQPQHF. The CDR3 region has the DNA TGTGCAGCAGCAAAGGCCGGACCAGCAGGGATTCAGCCCCAGCATTTT.

The gene calls are TRBV5-1 and TRBJ2-1, with D possibly being TRBD1 (5 bases). CDR1 is SGHRS and CDR2 is YFSETQ in the germline V gene. This CDR3 has 15 amino acids. V dropped 4 bases and J dropped 9 bases, with 20 bases sitting between them. CDR3 residues: CASSIKGPVLSEQFF. CDR3 nucleotides: TGCGCCAGCAGCATAAAGGGGCCTGTTTTGAGTGAGCAGTTCTTC.

The chain combines TRBV7-3 with TRBJ1-2; a possible D gene is TRBD1 (5 bases). Trimming took 2 bases from V and 7 from J, leaving 14 bases between them. CDR3 length: 14 residues. Germline CDR1 SGHTA, CDR2 FQGTGA. DNA of the CDR3: TGTGCCAGCAGCTTAGACAGCCAGTCGGGTGGCTACACCTTC. Translation gives CASSLDSQSGGYTF.

The gene calls are TRBV7-9 and TRBJ2-7; 10 nucleotides align to TRBD2. Unmatched junction bases numbered 3, after V lost 5 bases and J lost 2 bases. The CDR3 is made up of 14 amino acids. Looked up from germline, CDR1 is SEHNR and CDR2 is FQNEAQ (reference sequence). The CDR3 DNA is TGTGCCAGCAGCCAAGGACTAGCGGCCTACGAGCAGTACTTC. As protein: CASSQGLAAYEQYF.

J is TRBJ2-7 and V is TRBV19; D is undetermined. CDR1 and CDR2 (germline): LNHDA, SQIVND (reference sequence). Trimming removed 3 bases at V and 5 bases at J, with 14 bases between. This CDR3 is built from 14 residues. CDR3 loop: CASSMVSRDNEQYF. The CDR3 DNA is TGTGCCAGTAGTATGGTTTCAAGGGATAACGAGCAGTACTTC.

This sequence joins TRBV7-9 and TRBJ2-3, with D possibly matching TRBD1 (6 bases). Germline V gene data show CDR1 as SEHNR and CDR2 as FQNEAQ (reference sequence). This CDR3 region has 14 residues. Trimming left V 5 bases short and J 4 bases short, with 13 bases between. CDR3 nucleotide sequence: TGTGCCAGCAGCCCAATAGGACAGCCAGATACGCAGTATTTT. Its protein product is CASSPIGQPDTQYF.

V gene TRBV10-3 combines with J gene TRBJ2-3; no definite D call. CDR1 and CDR2 (germline): ENHRY, SYGVKD. This CDR3 spans 18 amino acids. With 2 bases removed from V and 0 bases from J, the gap between germline ends came to 18 bases. The CDR3 nucleotides are TGTGCCATCAGTGAGGGGTCGTCGAAAACGGCTAGCACAGATACGCAGTATTTT. Protein sequence: CAISEGSSKTASTDTQYF.

The chain employs TRBV18 and TRBJ2-7; 9 nucleotides align to TRBD2. V gave up 2 bases and J gave up 3 bases; unmatched junction bases: 8. The germline V gene encodes CDR1 KGHSH and CDR2 LQKENI. The CDR3 runs to 16 residues. The CDR3 sequence is CASSPLDGTSNYEQYF. In DNA form, the CDR3 reads TGTGCCAGCTCACCATTAGACGGGACTAGCAACTACGAGCAGTACTTC.

This clone was picked up one time. The chain uses TRBV6-5 and TRBJ2-1; TRBD2 matches at 10 bases. The CDR3 sequence is 15 residues long. Germline assignment: CDR1 MNHEY and CDR2 SVGAGI. V gave up 2 bases and J gave up 4 bases; unmatched junction bases: 2. Here the CDR3 reads CASSYTSGIYNEQFF. The CDR3 DNA sequence: TGTGCCAGCAGTTACACTAGCGGGATTTACAATGAGCAGTTCTTC.

V gene TRBV10-1 combines with J gene TRBJ2-2; maybe TRBD1 (5 bases). Germline CDR1 and CDR2: WNHNN and SYGVQD (reference sequence). CDR3 length: 13 amino acids. Trimming pared 8 bases from V and 1 base from J, leaving 8 bases between. Here the CDR3 reads CASGTGNTGELFF. CDR3 in DNA: TGCGCCAGCGGTACAGGGAACACCGGGGAGCTGTTTTTT.

Notes on this clone: The same CDR3 arises from other DNA sequences in this sample as well. CDR3 bases: TGTGCCAGCAGGGGCCGAGGTGCGGGAGCGGTTGAGCAGTTCTTC. Translated, it gives CASRGRGAGAVEQFF. The chain carries TRBV7-2 and TRBJ2-1; 7 nucleotides line up with TRBD2. The CDR3 contains 15 residues. Germline CDR1 reads SGHTA; CDR2 reads FQGNSA. J was trimmed by 9 bases and V by 6 bases; bases with no gene match: 14.

As concerns this clone: Within the sample, other DNA sequences also encode this same CDR3. The rearrangement uses TRBV15 and TRBJ1-3, with a tentative D call TRBD1 (5 bases). V was trimmed by 1 base and J by 0 bases, leaving 22 bases between them. This CDR3 region has 20 residues. CDR1 is LNHNV and CDR2 is YYDKDF in the germline V gene (reference sequence). This CDR3 reads CATSRGLGVRNSPSGNTIYF. The CDR3, as DNA: TGTGCCACCAGCAGAGGTCTAGGGGTCCGGAACAGTCCCTCTGGAAACACCATATATTTT.

The chain combines TRBV7-3 with TRBJ1-5; 8 positions match TRBD1. After removal of 5 bases from V and 4 bases from J, the junction contained 4 bases not matched to a gene. There are 14 residues in the CDR3. Germline CDR1 reads SGHTA; CDR2 reads FQGTGA. The CDR3 nucleotides read TGTGCCAGCAGCGCGTACAGGGGGAATCAGCCCCAGCATTTT. It is translated as CASSAYRGNQPQHF.

This rearrangement joins TRBV2 to TRBJ2-3, with a weak D call TRBD2 (5 bases). CDR1 and CDR2 (germline): SNHLY, FYNNEI. V was pared by 7 bases and J by 4 bases, with 18 bases between. The CDR3 is 15 amino acids. CDR3 coding DNA: TGTGCCAGCATTGAGCGGTCCCCCAAGGCAGATACGCAGTATTTT. Its protein is CASIERSPKADTQYF.

The chain recombines TRBV19 with TRBJ2-5; D unclear. The V and J ends lost 7 bases and 1 base respectively, with 13 bases between them. This CDR3 is built from 14 residues. Per germline, CDR1 LNHDA and CDR2 SQIVND (reference sequence). This CDR3 is CASKFGFPQETQYF. In nucleotides, the CDR3 is TGTGCCAGTAAATTCGGGTTCCCCCAAGAGACCCAGTACTTC.

This chain joins TRBV9 and TRBJ2-5, with 7 bases lining up with TRBD2. J gave up 5 bases and V 3 bases, and 13 bases lay outside the gene matches. CDR3 length equals 16 residues. CDR1 SGDLS and CDR2 YYNGEE come from the germline V gene. The CDR3 spells CASSETSELVRETQYF. For the CDR3, the DNA is TGTGCCAGCAGCGAAACTAGCGAGCTCGTGAGGGAGACCCAGTACTTC. Full variable domain (outside the CDR3, taken from reference TRBV9 and TRBJ2-5): DSGVTQTPKHLITATGQRVTLRCSPRSGDLSVYWYQQSLDQGLQFLIQYYNGEERAKGNILERFSAQQFPDLHSELNLSSLELGDSALYFCASSETSELVRETQYFGPGTRLLVL.

The chain has TRBV28 and TRBJ1-4; 9 bases agree with TRBD1. Germline CDR1 and CDR2: MDHEN and SYDVKM. This CDR3 comprises 15 residues. V trimming: 4 bases; J trimming: 8 bases; junction bases outside the gene matches: 8. CDR3 protein: CASSSSGTGREKLFF. CDR3 in DNA: TGTGCCAGCAGTTCTTCCGGGACAGGGAGAGAAAAACTGTTTTTT.

This clone has a handful of counts. This chain connects TRBV18 to TRBJ1-5; D possibly corresponds to TRBD1 (5 bases). Germline values: CDR1 KGHSH, CDR2 LQKENI. The CDR3 has 17 residues. The V and J ends lost 5 bases and 0 bases respectively, with 17 bases between them. In DNA, the CDR3 is TGTGCCAGCTCAGGGACTGCAGGAGGCGATAGCAATCAGCCCCAGCATTTT. Its protein product is CASSGTAGGDSNQPQHF.

The CDR3 bases are TGTGCCAGCACGGTAGCGGAGACCCACAATGAGCAGTTCTTC. Translation gives CASTVAETHNEQFF. The chain joins TRBV28 to TRBJ2-1; D might be TRBD2 (6 bases). There are 14 residues in the CDR3. The V gene lost 7 bases and the J gene lost 5 bases, with 15 bases spanning the gap. In germline, CDR1 is MDHEN, CDR2 SYDVKM. Supplemented by reference TRBV28 and TRBJ2-1, the full variable domain reads DVKVTQSSRYLVKRTGEKVFLECVQDMDHENMFWYRQDPGLGLRLIYFSYDVKMKEKGDIPEGYSVSREKKERFSLILESASTNQTSMYLCASTVAETHNEQFFGPGTRLTVL.

This clone was seen a single time. CDR3 region: CASSLVGYEQYF. In DNA form, the CDR3 reads TGTGCCAGCAGCTTGGTGGGGTACGAGCAGTACTTC. This chain connects TRBV5-4 to TRBJ2-7; D not certain. The CDR3 runs to 12 residues. The germline V and J ends were trimmed by 0 bases and 4 bases, with 5 bases remaining between them. Germline lookup yields CDR1 SGHNT and CDR2 YYREEE (reference sequence).

The V call is TRBV18, the J call TRBJ2-1, with TRBD2 as a possible D gene (6 bases). The germline gives CDR1 KGHSH, CDR2 LQKENI. The V gene lost 3 bases and the J gene lost 0 bases, with 9 bases spanning the gap. The CDR3 runs 15 residues. CDR3 protein: CASSPISGSYNEQFF. CDR3 nucleotide sequence: TGTGCCAGCTCACCGATTAGCGGCTCCTACAATGAGCAGTTCTTC.

This chain connects TRBV18 to TRBJ2-3; D could derive from TRBD1 or TRBD2 (5 bases each). With 3 bases removed from V and 5 bases from J, the gap between germline ends came to 6 bases. Per the germline V gene, CDR1 is KGHSH and CDR2 is LQKENI. This CDR3 region has 12 residues. This chain's CDR3 is CASSPGEDTQYF. The CDR3 nucleotides are TGTGCCAGCTCACCGGGGGAAGATACGCAGTATTTT.

As for this clone: The germline gene is not matched at one end of the junction; a read error may be the cause. The chain is built from TRBV6-6 and TRBJ2-7; either TRBD1 or TRBD2 may fit D (7 bases each). The CDR3 is 14 residues long. From germline, CDR1 is MNHNY and CDR2 SVGAGI (reference sequence). CDR3 region: CASRTAGGAYEQYF. The CDR3 DNA reads as TGCGCCAGCAGAACCGCAGGGGGGGCCTACGAGCAGTACTTC.